This T cell receptor (beta chain) was captured by sequencing in a study of cytomegalovirus exposure and HLA in healthy donors (dated by TCRdb to about 2017). Broadly, across the study: A later analysis indicated that the roughly 120 validation repertoires were generated on the platform also employed for the 666 repertoires of the first cohort. Along with the roughly 610-subject first cohort, a separate validation cohort of about 110 different subjects was used. The study combined high-throughput TCR immunosequencing, statistical association of individual TCRs with disease status, and machine learning to predict cytomegalovirus infection status. The study aimed to test whether cataloging public T cell receptors could reveal signatures of past pathogen exposure.

Library preparation used the immunoSEQ multiplex PCR assay. Concerning the study's data processing: A statistical classification framework was developed to diagnose cytomegalovirus status using the catalog of TCR beta chain sequences. This is the immuneACCESS table as TCRdb keeps it, with only in-frame sequences that have V and J called. A part of the clones is gone; compared with another copy, unresolved V genes explain less than half, and the rest is unexplained. V, J and clone size are those of that table, while D and trimming were read from the DNA. Recorded for this sample are about 340,000 clones; approximately 90% of them occurred a single time. The ten largest account for about 0.8% of the sample. The germline V gene sets CDR1 to SQVTM and CDR2 to ANQGSEA. Inclusive of the bounding cysteine and phenylalanine, the CDR3 is 12 residues long. Of all the DNA, just the CDR3 is kept, 36 bases in frame from base 1. Trimming at the junction amounts to 7 bases on V and 2 bases on J, and the germline ends lie 12 bases apart.

What the authors observed across the whole study: Cytomegalovirus status was reported to be diagnosed by the classifier with high specificity and sensitivity in both the original and validation cohorts. All 120 or so repertoires were used to score co-occurrence in the validation cohort in a later analysis, because that analysis had no HLA typing for the cohort. The study gave a list of around 170 TCR beta chains associated with cytomegalovirus. While some public TCRs were present in many individuals, most TCR sequences turned up only very rarely across donors. A later analysis found that TCRs clustered in the first cohort also tended to co-occur in the roughly 120 validation repertoires, with 90% to 95% of cluster scores above 0. In vitro tests confirmed that a few of the cytomegalovirus-associated TCR beta chains recognize cytomegalovirus antigens. The authors suggested that the approach could potentially be extended to other disease states and immunological phenotypes.

Donors formed part of the validation cohort, which comprised 120 or so subjects and was distinct from the first cohort of under 750 subjects. Points on this clone: It lacks a known antigen. No base quality information exists; no much larger clone differs at one position. This same CDR3 is encoded by further DNA sequences in the sample.

The sequence came from a woman under 30 in good health and CMV-seronegative. The chain links TRBV29-1 with TRBJ2-7; matching of 6 bases hints at TRBD2 as the D gene. The sample taken for sequencing was PBMCs. Read as DNA, the sequence is TGCAGCGGCGGGACCCAAGCCTACGAGCAGTACTTC. This gives the protein CSGGTQAYEQYF.